The text below deals with one T cell receptor beta chain. Its matching antigen is unknown. The entry originates in a study of cytomegalovirus exposure and HLA in healthy donors. Findings of the study overall: TCR sequences were mostly rare, though some public TCRs occurred in many donors.

The method was immunoSEQ multiplex PCR; TCRdb's version includes in-frame clones alone and lacks a portion of them. The table includes about 79,000 clones, 80% to 95% detected once. Deletions cut 1 base from V and 0 bases from J, with 11 bases between. The CDR3 sequence is 16 residues long. Looked up from germline, CDR1 is SGHDT and CDR2 is YYEEEE. V gene TRBV5-6 combines with J gene TRBJ2-1; D not resolved. The receptor comes from a woman aged 25 to 45 in good health and CMV-seronegative. Sample: PBMCs. The CDR3 sequence is CASSLIGWSSYNEQFF. CDR3 DNA: TGTGCCAGCAGCTTGATCGGCTGGAGCTCCTACAATGAGCAGTTCTTC. The whole variable domain, remainder taken from reference TRBV5-6 and TRBJ2-1, is DAGVTQSPTHLIKTRGQQVTLRCSPKSGHDTVSWYQQALGQGPQFIFQYYEEEERQRGNFPDRFSGHQFPNYSSELNVNALLLGDSALYLCASSLIGWSSYNEQFFGPGTRLTVL.